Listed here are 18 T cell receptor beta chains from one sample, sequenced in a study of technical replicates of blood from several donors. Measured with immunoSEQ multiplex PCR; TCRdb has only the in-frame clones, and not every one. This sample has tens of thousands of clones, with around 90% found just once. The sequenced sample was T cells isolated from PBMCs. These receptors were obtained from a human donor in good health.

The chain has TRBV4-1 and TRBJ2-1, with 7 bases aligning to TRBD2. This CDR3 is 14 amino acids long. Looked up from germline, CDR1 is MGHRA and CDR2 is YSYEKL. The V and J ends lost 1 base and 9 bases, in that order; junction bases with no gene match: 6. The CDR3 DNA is TGCGCCAGCAGCCAAGGTAAGCGGGGACCTGAGCAGTTCTTC. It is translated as CASSQGKRGPEQFF.

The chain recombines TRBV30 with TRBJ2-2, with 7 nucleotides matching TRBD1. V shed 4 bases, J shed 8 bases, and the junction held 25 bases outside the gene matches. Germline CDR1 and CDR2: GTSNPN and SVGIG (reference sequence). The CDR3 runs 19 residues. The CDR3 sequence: CAWKDPGQPRGRKGGELFF. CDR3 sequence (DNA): TGTGCCTGGAAAGATCCGGGACAGCCCCGTGGTCGGAAAGGGGGGGAGCTGTTTTTT.

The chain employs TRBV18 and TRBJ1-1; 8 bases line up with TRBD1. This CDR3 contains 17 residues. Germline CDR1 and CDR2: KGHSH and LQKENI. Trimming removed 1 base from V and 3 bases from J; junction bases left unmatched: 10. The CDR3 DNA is TGTGCCAGCTCACCACATACAGGGGGTTTATACCACACTGAAGCTTTCTTT. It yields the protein CASSPHTGGLYHTEAFF.

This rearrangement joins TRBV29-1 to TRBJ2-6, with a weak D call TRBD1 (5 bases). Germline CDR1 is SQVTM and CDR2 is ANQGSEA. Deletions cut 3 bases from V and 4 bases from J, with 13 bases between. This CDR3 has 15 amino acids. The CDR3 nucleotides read TGCAGCGTTGAGGGCCCAGGGCCCGGGGCCAACGTCCTGACTTTC. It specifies CSVEGPGPGANVLTF.

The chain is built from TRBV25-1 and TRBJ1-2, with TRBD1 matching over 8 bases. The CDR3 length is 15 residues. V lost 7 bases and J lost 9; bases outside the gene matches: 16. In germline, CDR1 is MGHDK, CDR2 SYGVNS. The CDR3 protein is CASKKPGQDVDSYTF. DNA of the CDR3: TGTGCCAGCAAGAAACCGGGACAGGATGTAGATAGCTACACCTTC.

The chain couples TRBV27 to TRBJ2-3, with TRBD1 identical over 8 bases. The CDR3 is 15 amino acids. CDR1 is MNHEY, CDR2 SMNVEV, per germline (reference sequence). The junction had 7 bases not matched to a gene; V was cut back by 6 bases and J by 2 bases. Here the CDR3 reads CASRYQGAFTDTQYF. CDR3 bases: TGTGCCAGCAGATACCAGGGGGCATTCACAGATACGCAGTATTTT.

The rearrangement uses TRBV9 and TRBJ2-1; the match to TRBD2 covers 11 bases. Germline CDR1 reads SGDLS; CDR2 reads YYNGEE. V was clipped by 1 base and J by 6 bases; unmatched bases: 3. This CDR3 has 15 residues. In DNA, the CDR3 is TGTGCCAGCAGCGTAACTAGCGGGAGATCCAATGAGCAGTTCTTC. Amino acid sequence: CASSVTSGRSNEQFF.

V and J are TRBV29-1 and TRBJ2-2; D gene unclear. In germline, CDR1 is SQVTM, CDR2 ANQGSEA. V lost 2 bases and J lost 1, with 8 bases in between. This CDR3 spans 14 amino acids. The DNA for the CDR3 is TGCAGCGTTGAATCCAGTAAGAACACCGGGGAGCTGTTTTTT. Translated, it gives CSVESSKNTGELFF.

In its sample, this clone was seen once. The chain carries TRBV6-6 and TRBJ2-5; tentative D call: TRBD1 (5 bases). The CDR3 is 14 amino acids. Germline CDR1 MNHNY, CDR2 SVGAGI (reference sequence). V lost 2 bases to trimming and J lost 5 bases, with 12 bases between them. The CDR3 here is CASSYGQGAETQYF. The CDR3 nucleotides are TGTGCCAGCAGTTACGGCCAGGGTGCGGAGACCCAGTACTTC.

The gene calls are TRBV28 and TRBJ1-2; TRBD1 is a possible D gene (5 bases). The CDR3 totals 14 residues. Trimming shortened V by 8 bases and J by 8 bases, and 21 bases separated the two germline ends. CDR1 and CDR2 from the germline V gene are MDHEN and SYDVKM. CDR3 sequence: CASLPWGGSRGYTF. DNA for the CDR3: TGTGCCAGCCTCCCTTGGGGGGGTTCGCGCGGCTACACCTTC.

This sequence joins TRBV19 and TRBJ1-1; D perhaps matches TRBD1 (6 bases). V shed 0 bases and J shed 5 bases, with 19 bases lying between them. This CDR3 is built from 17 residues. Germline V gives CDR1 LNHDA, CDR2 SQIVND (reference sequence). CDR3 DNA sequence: TGTGCCAGTAGTATAGAAGGAGGGGGGGCGCTTTTTACTGAAGCTTTCTTT. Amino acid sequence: CASSIEGGGALFTEAFF. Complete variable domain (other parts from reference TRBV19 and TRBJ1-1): DGGITQSPKYLFRKEGQNVTLSCEQNLNHDAMYWYRQDPGQGLRLIYYSQIVNDFQKGDIAEGYSVSREKKESFPLTVTSAQKNPTAFYLCASSIEGGGALFTEAFFGQGTRLTVV.

CDR3 sequence: CASSLLAGGQETQYF. CDR3 bases: TGTGCCAGCAGCCTACTAGCGGGAGGGCAAGAGACCCAGTACTTC. J is TRBJ2-5 and V is TRBV27; 13 positions match TRBD2. CDR3 length: 15 amino acids. In germline, CDR1 is MNHEY, CDR2 SMNVEV (reference sequence). J was trimmed by 2 bases and V by 6 bases; bases with no gene match: 3.

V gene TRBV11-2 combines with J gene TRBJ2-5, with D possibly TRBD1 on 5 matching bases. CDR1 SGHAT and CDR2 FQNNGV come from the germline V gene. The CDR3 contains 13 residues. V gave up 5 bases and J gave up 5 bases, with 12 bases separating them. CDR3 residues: CASSPQGYETQYF. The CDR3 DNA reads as TGTGCCAGCAGCCCGCAGGGATACGAGACCCAGTACTTC.

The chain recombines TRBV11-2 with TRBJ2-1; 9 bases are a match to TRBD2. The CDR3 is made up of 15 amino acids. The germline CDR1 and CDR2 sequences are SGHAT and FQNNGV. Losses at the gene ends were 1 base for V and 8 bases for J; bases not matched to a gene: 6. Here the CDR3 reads CASSLAGGRADEQFF. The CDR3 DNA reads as TGTGCCAGCAGCTTAGCGGGCGGGAGGGCCGATGAGCAGTTCTTC.

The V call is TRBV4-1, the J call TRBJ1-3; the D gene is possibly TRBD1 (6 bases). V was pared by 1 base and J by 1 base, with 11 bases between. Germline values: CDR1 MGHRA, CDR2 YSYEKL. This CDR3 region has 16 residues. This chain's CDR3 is CASSQVGAGSGNTIYF. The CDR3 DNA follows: TGCGCCAGCAGCCAAGTGGGGGCAGGATCTGGAAACACCATATATTTT.

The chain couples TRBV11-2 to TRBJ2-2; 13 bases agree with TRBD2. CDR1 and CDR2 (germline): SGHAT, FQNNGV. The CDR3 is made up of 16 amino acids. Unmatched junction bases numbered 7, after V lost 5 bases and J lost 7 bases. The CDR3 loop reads CASSPGLAGAGGELFF. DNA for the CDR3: TGTGCCAGCAGCCCTGGACTAGCGGGGGCGGGCGGGGAGCTGTTTTTT. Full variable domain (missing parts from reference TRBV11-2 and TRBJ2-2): EAGVAQSPRYKIIEKRQSVAFWCNPISGHATLYWYQQILGQGPKLLIQFQNNGVVDDSQLPKDRFSAERLKGVDSTLKIQPAKLEDSAVYLCASSPGLAGAGGELFFGEGSRLTVL.

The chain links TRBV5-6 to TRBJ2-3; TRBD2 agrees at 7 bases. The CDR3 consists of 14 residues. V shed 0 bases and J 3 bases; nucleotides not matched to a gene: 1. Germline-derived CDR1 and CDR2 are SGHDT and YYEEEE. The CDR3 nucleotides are TGTGCCAGCAGCTTGGGGGGGGGTACAGATACGCAGTATTTT. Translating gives CASSLGGGTDTQYF.

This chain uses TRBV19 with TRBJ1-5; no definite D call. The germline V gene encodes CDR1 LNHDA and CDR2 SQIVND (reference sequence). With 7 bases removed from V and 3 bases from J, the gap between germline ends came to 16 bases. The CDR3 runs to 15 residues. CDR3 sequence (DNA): TGTGCCAGTAACTCGCTCCGTCGAGACAATCAGCCCCAGCATTTT. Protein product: CASNSLRRDNQPQHF.